These 20 T cell receptor beta chains share one sample of origin, sequenced in a study of cytomegalovirus exposure and HLA in healthy donors. The PCR was carried out with 60 Vbeta primers and 13 Jbeta primers. Here immunoSEQ multiplex PCR was the method, and the copy in TCRdb shows in-frame clones only, minus some. The table lists 100,000 to 150,000 clones, roughly 80% of them singletons. The sequenced material came from PBMCs. These receptors came from a woman aged 45 to 65 in good health and CMV-seronegative.

In DNA form, the CDR3 reads TGCGCCAGCAGCCTGGGCTTTGGGGGGAGTGTTGATGGTGAGCAGTTCTTC. Its protein product is CASSLGFGGSVDGEQFF. The chain employs TRBV5-1 and TRBJ2-1, with D possibly being TRBD2 (6 bases). CDR3 size: 17 residues. Trimming removed 4 bases at V and 9 bases at J, with 26 bases between. CDR1 is SGHRS and CDR2 is YFSETQ in the germline V gene.

This clone has more than one count but fewer than ten. J is TRBJ2-1 and V is TRBV30, with TRBD1 matching over 9 bases. This CDR3 has 16 residues. V was clipped by 2 bases and J by 1 base; unmatched bases: 6. Per the germline V gene, CDR1 is GTSNPN and CDR2 is SVGIG (reference sequence). The CDR3 loop is CAWSRIGTGSYNEQFF. The CDR3 bases are TGTGCCTGGAGTAGGATCGGGACAGGGTCCTACAATGAGCAGTTCTTC.

The V gene is TRBV7-9, the J gene TRBJ2-4; a possible D gene is TRBD1 (5 bases). The CDR3 totals 18 residues. Germline V lookup: CDR1 SEHNR, CDR2 FQNEAQ (reference sequence). Trimming left V 3 bases short and J 0 bases short, with 18 bases between. The CDR3 region has the DNA TGTGCCAGCAGCTTTTATCATAGACAGCCTCCAGCCAAAAACATTCAGTACTTC. Translated: CASSFYHRQPPAKNIQYF.

The chain couples TRBV19 to TRBJ2-5, with 10 bases identical to TRBD2. This CDR3 has 19 amino acids. Germline V gene lookup returns CDR1 LNHDA and CDR2 SQIVND (reference sequence). The junction had 18 bases not matched to a gene; V was cut back by 3 bases and J by 5 bases. Here the CDR3 reads CASSITLAGETQSRETQYF. The CDR3, as DNA: TGTGCCAGTAGTATTACTCTAGCGGGAGAGACGCAGAGTCGGGAGACCCAGTACTTC.

The gene calls are TRBV10-3 and TRBJ2-5; no reliable D call. The V gene's germline CDR1 is ENHRY and CDR2 SYGVKD. This CDR3 is 13 amino acids long. Trimming stripped 3 bases from V and 4 bases from J, with 9 bases between. Written as DNA, the CDR3 is TGTGCCATCAGTGATAGTGTAGTAGAGACCCAGTACTTC. Protein product: CAISDSVVETQYF.

This sequence joins TRBV5-1 and TRBJ2-7; the D gene is possibly TRBD2 (6 bases). The CDR3 totals 14 residues. V dropped 5 bases and J dropped 9 bases, with 21 bases sitting between them. Germline loops: CDR1 SGHRS, CDR2 YFSETQ. The CDR3 region is CASRSAGSGQGQYF. The CDR3 DNA sequence: TGCGCCAGCAGGTCGGCGGGAAGTGGGCAGGGGCAGTACTTC.

The chain couples TRBV30 to TRBJ2-7; 7 bases fit TRBD2. Losses at the gene ends were 0 bases for V and 7 bases for J; bases not matched to a gene: 12. This CDR3 is 15 amino acids long. Germline values: CDR1 GTSNPN, CDR2 SVGIG (reference sequence). CDR3 sequence (DNA): TGTGCCTGGAGTGTTGAGTGGGCGGGAGCTGGGGAGCAGTACTTC. Amino acid sequence: CAWSVEWAGAGEQYF.

The chain links TRBV7-9 to TRBJ2-7; TRBD1 agrees at 7 bases. The germline CDR1 and CDR2 sequences are SEHNR and FQNEAQ (reference sequence). With 5 bases clipped from V and 2 bases from J, the junction kept 9 bases outside the gene matches. The CDR3 spans 15 residues. CDR3 region: CASSPKTGLPYEQYF. Here the CDR3 DNA reads TGTGCCAGCAGCCCGAAGACAGGGCTCCCCTACGAGCAGTACTTC.

The chain links TRBV6-5 to TRBJ1-6; a weak D match, TRBD1 (6 bases). CDR3 length: 14 amino acids. Between the trimmed V and J ends, which lost 6 bases and 8 bases, there was a span of 14 bases. Per germline, CDR1 MNHEY and CDR2 SVGAGI. DNA for the CDR3: TGTGCCAGCAGCCCCGGGACATTTGATTCACCCCTCCACTTT. As protein: CASSPGTFDSPLHF.

As regards this clone: A read error may produce the germline difference seen at one junction end. The V call is TRBV7-7, the J call TRBJ2-1, with 8 bases matching TRBD2. Germline loops: CDR1 SSHAT, CDR2 FNYEAQ (reference sequence). This CDR3 has 15 residues. The CDR3: CASSLIAGIYNEQFF. The CDR3 region has the DNA TGTGCTAGCAGCTTGATAGCGGGAATTTACAATGAGCAGTTCTTC.

The gene calls are TRBV19 and TRBJ2-1; no clear D. In germline, CDR1 is LNHDA, CDR2 SQIVND (reference sequence). The CDR3 spans 12 residues. Between the trimmed V and J ends, which lost 4 bases and 6 bases, there was a span of 7 bases. The CDR3 protein is CASSTQLNEQFF. As DNA, the CDR3 is TGTGCCAGTAGTACTCAACTCAATGAGCAGTTCTTC. The variable domain in full, completed from reference TRBV19 and TRBJ2-1, reads DGGITQSPKYLFRKEGQNVTLSCEQNLNHDAMYWYRQDPGQGLRLIYYSQIVNDFQKGDIAEGYSVSREKKESFPLTVTSAQKNPTAFYLCASSTQLNEQFFGPGTRLTVL.

The chain employs TRBV5-1 and TRBJ2-7; D perhaps matches TRBD1 (6 bases). The CDR3 length is 15 residues. Per germline, CDR1 SGHRS and CDR2 YFSETQ. The V and J ends lost 4 bases and 0 bases respectively, with 14 bases between them. CDR3 nucleotides: TGCGCCAGCAGCCCCGGGCAGGGGACCTCCTACGAGCAGTACTTC. This sequence encodes CASSPGQGTSYEQYF.

The chain links TRBV6-5 to TRBJ1-3, with 7 bases fitting TRBD1. The CDR3 is 13 residues long. Germline V gives CDR1 MNHEY, CDR2 SVGAGI. V lost 6 bases, J lost 4 bases, and 3 bases stayed unmatched. CDR3 sequence reads: CASRGQAGNTIYF. Here the CDR3 DNA reads TGTGCCAGCAGAGGACAGGCGGGAAACACCATATATTTT.

The V and J genes are TRBV2 and TRBJ1-1; TRBD1 matches 8 bases. This CDR3 is 14 amino acids long. The germline V gene has CDR1 SNHLY and CDR2 FYNNEI. J gave up 4 bases and V 4 bases, and 5 bases lay outside the gene matches. The CDR3 sequence is CASSVRQGPTEAFF. The CDR3 DNA reads as TGTGCCAGCAGTGTCCGACAGGGGCCCACTGAAGCTTTCTTT.

This clone was counted a single time. The V and J genes are TRBV4-1 and TRBJ2-1; D is perhaps TRBD1 (6 bases). Germline assignment: CDR1 MGHRA and CDR2 YSYEKL. The CDR3 has 19 residues. V lost 0 bases, J lost 0 bases, and 18 bases lay in between. This CDR3 is CASSQDGGVTLSSYNEQFF. For the CDR3, the DNA is TGCGCCAGCAGCCAAGATGGGGGCGTCACCTTGAGCTCCTACAATGAGCAGTTCTTC.

The chain carries TRBV11-1 and TRBJ2-3; 13 nucleotides align to TRBD2. The CDR3 has 17 residues. The V gene end was trimmed by 1 base and the J gene end by 1 base; junction bases not matched to a gene: 2. The germline V gene encodes CDR1 SGHAT and CDR2 FQDESV (reference sequence). Here the CDR3 DNA reads TGTGCCAGCAGCTTAGGGACTAGCGGGAGCGGCACAGATACGCAGTATTTT. Translation gives CASSLGTSGSGTDTQYF.

This clone showed up just once. The CDR3 loop reads CASSVDGLDTQYF. CDR3 coding DNA: TGTGCCAGCAGCGTAGACGGGTTAGATACGCAGTATTTT. The chain has TRBV9 and TRBJ2-3; D gene uncertain. V shed 0 bases and J shed 5 bases, with 7 bases lying between them. The CDR3 runs to 13 residues. Germline V gene sequence: CDR1 SGDLS, CDR2 YYNGEE.

This clone was observed a few times. This chain connects TRBV19 to TRBJ2-2; D is possibly TRBD2 (5 bases). Germline-derived CDR1 and CDR2 are LNHDA and SQIVND (reference sequence). The CDR3 is 16 residues long. V was clipped by 8 bases and J by 6 bases, with 22 bases between them. The CDR3 region has the DNA TGTGCCAGTTTTCCCCGGGGTGCCGCTGCGGCCGGGGAGCTGTTTTTT. Protein product: CASFPRGAAAAGELFF.

The rearrangement links TRBV25-1 to TRBJ2-1; D not resolved. Per the germline V gene, CDR1 is MGHDK and CDR2 is SYGVNS. This CDR3 is 12 amino acids long. Deletions cut 6 bases from V and 0 bases from J, with 3 bases between. As DNA, the CDR3 is TGTGCCAGCAGCTTCTCCTACAATGAGCAGTTCTTC. Protein sequence: CASSFSYNEQFF. The whole variable domain, filled in from reference TRBV25-1 and TRBJ2-1, reads EADIYQTPRYLVIGTGKKITLECSQTMGHDKMYWYQQDPGMELHLIHYSYGVNSTEKGDLSSESTVSRIRTEHFPLTLESARPSHTSQYLCASSFSYNEQFFGPGTRLTVL.

Only one count was recorded for this clone. V is TRBV9 and J is TRBJ2-1, with 8 positions matching TRBD2. The V and J ends lost 0 bases and 7 bases, in that order; junction bases with no gene match: 12. Germline values: CDR1 SGDLS, CDR2 YYNGEE. The CDR3 is 17 amino acids. Written as DNA, the CDR3 is TGTGCCAGCAGCGTAGAACATAGGGCGGGAGGTAGGAATGAGCAGTTCTTC. Translation: CASSVEHRAGGRNEQFF.